Listed below are T cell receptor beta chains from one sample, sequenced in a study of regulatory T cells in long-lasting Graves disease. Each CDR3 protein gets one entry after TCRdb re-called the multiplex PCR reads with MiXCR. In the table there are fewer than 650,000 distinct CDR3 sequences, about 16% of which are singletons. In addition, the sample was reused for a study of T cells in Graves' hyperthyroidism and ophthalmopathy.

The specimen was peripheral blood mononuclear cells (PBMCs), collected at new diagnosis, from a patient treated with antithyroid drugs. These receptors were obtained from a man between 18 and 35 years old with Graves disease. Both conserved end residues are part of each CDR3. A D gene is named only where the DNA matches it firmly. Where a row states a size, it is once, few, many or the class of an expanded clone; other rows omit it.

>12|TRBV3-1|TRBJ2-2|.|.
TGTGCCAGCAGCCAAAATTTAAGGGAGCTGTTTTTT
CASSQNLRELFF
>16|TRBV7-9|TRBJ2-1|TRBD2|many
TGTGCCAGCAGCTTATCCAGGACTAGCGGGAGGAATGAGCAGTTCTTC
CASSLSRTSGRNEQFF
>17|TRBV12-3/TRBV12-4|TRBJ2-3|TRBD2|many
TGTGCCAGCACCCTTGGGTTCGGGCGGGAGCCCACAGATACGCAGTATTTT
CASTLGFGREPTDTQYF
>15|TRBV7-9|TRBJ2-7|.|many
TGTGCCAGCAGCCCGGTGTCAGGGACAAGGTACGAGCAGTACTTC
CASSPVSGTRYEQYF
>16|TRBV5-1|TRBJ1-5|.|few
TGCGCCAGCAGCTTGGGAGCAGGGAATAGCAATCAGCCCCAGCATTTT
CASSLGAGNSNQPQHF
>10|TRBV29-1|TRBJ1-1|.|few
TGCAGCGCCCAGTCCGCTGAAGCTTTCTTT
CSAQSAEAFF
>12|TRBV19|TRBJ2-1|.|.
TGTGCCATCCCGGCCCTCAACAATGAGCAGTTCTTC
CAIPALNNEQFF
>13|TRBV18|TRBJ2-7|.|many
TGTGCCAGCTCACCACCGGCGCAGGGCGAGCAGTACTTC
CASSPPAQGEQYF
>15|TRBV19|TRBJ1-5|.|.
TGTGCCAGTAGTATCGATCCGGGGGGCTGGCAGCCCCAGCATTTT
CASSIDPGGWQPQHF
>16|TRBV5-1|TRBJ2-7|TRBD2|many
TGCGCCAGCAGCTTGGCCGGGCAGCGGGGGACCTACGAGCAGTACTTC
CASSLAGQRGTYEQYF
>15|TRBV4-1|TRBJ1-4|.|few
TGCGCCAGCAGCCTCAGGACAGAGGCACGTGAAAAACTGTTTTTT
CASSLRTEAREKLFF
>13|TRBV28|TRBJ2-3|.|many
TGTGCCAGCAGCTCCTCGGCCCCGGATACGCAGTATTTT
CASSSSAPDTQYF
>14|TRBV6-1|TRBJ2-7|TRBD1|few
TGTGCCAGCGCGCCGGGACAGAGGACGTACGAGCAGTACTTC
CASAPGQRTYEQYF
>14|TRBV12-3/TRBV12-4|TRBJ2-5|TRBD1|many
TGTGCCAGCAGATATGGACAGGGCGTAGAGACCCAGTACTTC
CASRYGQGVETQYF
>18|TRBV7-9|TRBJ2-3|TRBD2|few
TGTGCCAGCAGCTTAGCCCGGACTAGCGGGGCTAGCACAGATACGCAGTATTTT
CASSLARTSGASTDTQYF
>13|TRBV12-3/TRBV12-4|TRBJ1-1|.|.
TGTGCCAGCAGTTTAGCCTCGCACACTGAAGCTTTCTTT
CASSLASHTEAFF
>14|TRBV28|TRBJ1-2|.|many
TGTGCCAGCAGTTTCGGTCATAAGAACTATGGCTACACCTTC
CASSFGHKNYGYTF
>15|TRBV7-2|TRBJ2-1|.|many
TGTGCCAGCAGCCCCTGGACGGAAGCCTACAATGAGCAGTTCTTC
CASSPWTEAYNEQFF
>13|TRBV11-2|TRBJ1-5|.|once
TGTGCCAGCAGCCAGGGAACCTATCAGCCCCAGCATTTT
CASSQGTYQPQHF
>13|TRBV19|TRBJ1-1|.|few
TGTGCCAGTAGTCCAGGGGCCACCACAGCGGCTTTCTTT
CASSPGATTAAFF
>12|TRBV2|TRBJ2-4|TRBD1|few
TGTGCCAGCAGGGACAGGGGGGACATTCAGTACTTC
CASRDRGDIQYF
>13|TRBV20-1|TRBJ1-1|.|few
TGCAGTGCTAGAGACAGAATTGAGACTGAAGCTTTCTTT
CSARDRIETEAFF
>16|TRBV4-2|TRBJ1-5|TRBD1|few
TGTGCCAGCAGCCAAACCCGGGACAGGGGAGTTCAGCCCCAGCATTTT
CASSQTRDRGVQPQHF
>14|TRBV20-1|TRBJ2-4|TRBD2|many
TGCAGTGCTGATAGGGAGGGTGCCAAAAACATTCAGTACTTC
CSADREGAKNIQYF
>14|TRBV10-2|TRBJ2-7|.|.
TGCGCCAGCGCCTTGCTGGGGAGAGCCTACGAGCAGTACTTC
CASALLGRAYEQYF
>15|TRBV12-3/TRBV12-4|TRBJ1-5|.|few
TGTGCCAGCAGTTTTCGAGGGGTTAGCAATCAGCCCCAGCATTTT
CASSFRGVSNQPQHF
>13|TRBV30|TRBJ2-2|.|many
TGTGCCTGGAGTCACGGAGACACCGGGGAGCTGTTTTTT
CAWSHGDTGELFF
>16|TRBV6-1|TRBJ2-1|.|few
TGTGCCAGCAGTGGAGGAGGATACTCCACTAACAATGAGCAGTTCTTC
CASSGGGYSTNNEQFF
>15|TRBV6-1|TRBJ2-7|.|.
TGTGCCAGCAGCGAACCGGGACGGTCCTCCTACGAGCAGTACTTC
CASSEPGRSSYEQYF
>12|TRBV29-1|TRBJ1-5|TRBD1|few
TGCAGCGTACGGACAGGGCATCAGCCCCAGCATTTT
CSVRTGHQPQHF
>14|TRBV5-1|TRBJ1-2|.|many
TGCGCCAGCAGTTCCGACGGAGGGGGATATGGCTACACCTTC
CASSSDGGGYGYTF